This TCR beta chain derives from a study of T cell changes during pregnancy in multiple sclerosis (dated by TCRdb to between 2017 and 2020). For the wider study: Changes in the T cell repertoire over the course of pregnancy were examined in this study in women with multiple sclerosis.

Library preparation used the immunoSEQ multiplex PCR assay. The immuneACCESS repertoire file appears here via TCRdb, limited to in-frame rearrangements. These files lack a portion of the clones; in checked studies, under half of the deficit traces to unresolved V genes, and the cause of the others is not known. The sample table shows about 100,000 clones, and approximately 91% are seen once. Of the sample, approximately 3.7% is held by the ten largest clones. V ends up 4 bases short and J 6 bases short, with an unmatched junction base count of 2. CDR1 and CDR2 are read off the germline V gene (reference sequence) as SEHNR and FQNEAQ. The CDR3 starts with the cysteine, ends with the phenylalanine, and has 14 residues. This entry keeps only the CDR3 DNA: 42 bases, framed from base 1. Turning to this clone: What antigen it recognizes has not been identified. Base qualities were left out, and no much larger clone turns up one base away.

Specimen: peripheral blood, collected after pregnancy. In this chain, TRBV7-9 is recombined with TRBJ1-4, and TRBD1 aligns with 10 junction nucleotides. The source of this sequence is a female donor with multiple sclerosis, enrolled in a pregnancy study. The nucleotide sequence reads as follows: TGTGCCAGCAGCTCGGACAGGGGGGATGAAAAACTGTTTTTT. This codes for CASSSDRGDEKLFF.